This TCR beta chain was recorded in a study of T cells in localized non-small cell lung cancer. Study-level results: Heterogeneity stays possible, as sequencing covered only one tumor region. When the top 100 tumor clones were examined, a median about 60 of them also appeared in the adjacent lung, which was paired and uninvolved.

The assay was immunoSEQ multiplex PCR, and TCRdb's table has in-frame clones only and misses some. This sample carries 25,000 to 30,000 clones, more than 75% of them seen once, and the ten largest clones take 13%. In the case of this clone: The antigen remains undetermined.

The CDR3 runs 14 residues. CDR1 is SGHKS and CDR2 is YYEKEE in the germline V gene (reference sequence). The V and J ends lost 4 bases and 3 bases respectively, with 10 bases between them. The origin of this receptor is a female donor over 55 with stage III squamous cell lung carcinoma. Specimen: peripheral blood, collected before any cancer treatment. V gene TRBV5-5 combines with J gene TRBJ1-4; D gene unclear. CDR3 DNA sequence: TGTGCCAGCAGCCGAACAGATCCTAATGAAAAACTGTTTTTT. Translating it yields CASSRTDPNEKLFF.